This entry features one T cell receptor (beta chain) sequence. The antigen is unknown. The data are from a study of shared clonotypes between healthy human individuals. Study conclusions and caveats: The researchers took only blood, and tissue repertoires probably look different.

There are 13 residues in the CDR3. Deletions cut 6 bases from V and 7 bases from J, with 13 bases between. Germline lookup yields CDR1 MDHEN and CDR2 SYDVKM. At a deep level, the assay was run. Sorted-subset replicate PCR reactions contained roughly 200 ng DNA, corresponding to approximately 30,000 T cell genomes. Only in-frame clones appear in the TCRdb table, and some are missing; sequencing was by immunoSEQ multiplex PCR. The repertoire has 2 million to 3 million clones, over 85% of them found once; the top ten carry around 0.37%. What was sequenced was naive CD4+ T cells from PBMCs. Subset given: CD45RA+ positively selected. The source is a man younger than 30 in good health. Some clones in this sample may be carry-over from other donors' samples. The J gene is TRBJ2-1, the V gene TRBV28; a weak D match, TRBD1 (5 bases). CDR3 sequence reads: CASRTAAGNEQFF. The CDR3 DNA reads TGTGCCAGCAGGACGGCGGCAGGGAATGAGCAGTTCTTC.